A selection of T cell receptor beta chains follows, all from one sample in a study of human T cells and chemical hapten exposure. One entry per CDR3 protein results from TCRdb running MiXCR on the RACE reads. The table has around 110,000 distinct CDR3 sequences, 9.5% to 13% seen once. The sample was whole blood, taken in connection with sensitization to the hapten diphenylcyclopropenone (DPC). Source of these receptors: a woman in her forties or fifties with alopecia areata. Some clones in this sample may be carry-over from other donors' samples. Both conserved end residues are part of each CDR3. Rows may omit the clone size; those that give it use once, few, many or a size class.

CDR3 length: 14
clone size: .
J gene: TRBJ2-2
V gene: TRBV12-3/TRBV12-4
CDR3 protein: CASSQATNTGELFF

CDR3 length: 14
clone size: few
J gene: TRBJ1-6
V gene: TRBV4-1
CDR3 protein: CASSQGTTIQPLHF

CDR3 length: 14
clone size: .
J gene: TRBJ1-5
V gene: TRBV20-1
CDR3 protein: CSASDGQRLQPQHF

CDR3 length: 20
clone size: many
J gene: TRBJ2-6
V gene: TRBV3-1
CDR3 protein: CASSHLLTSTLRSGANVLTF

CDR3 length: 15
clone size: .
J gene: TRBJ2-1
V gene: TRBV28
CDR3 protein: CASLTPTSGRSEQFF

CDR3 length: 14
clone size: many
J gene: TRBJ1-2
V gene: TRBV7-9
CDR3 protein: CASSVGNPEHGYTF

CDR3 length: 14
clone size: .
J gene: TRBJ1-1
V gene: TRBV13
CDR3 protein: CASSFAPSGTEAFF

CDR3 length: 11
clone size: many
J gene: TRBJ2-5
V gene: TRBV6-2/TRBV6-3
CDR3 protein: CASRYGETQYF

CDR3 length: 14
clone size: few
J gene: TRBJ1-5
V gene: TRBV28
CDR3 protein: CASPYRGDNQPQHF

CDR3 length: 16
clone size: .
J gene: TRBJ2-3
V gene: TRBV7-9
CDR3 protein: CASSLDRARGTDTQYF

CDR3 length: 16
clone size: many
J gene: TRBJ2-7
V gene: TRBV6-5
CDR3 protein: CASSYSISGGAGEQYF

CDR3 length: 12
clone size: many
J gene: TRBJ2-3
V gene: TRBV13
CDR3 protein: CASSLATDTQYF

CDR3 length: 12
clone size: .
J gene: TRBJ2-7
V gene: TRBV5-1
CDR3 protein: CASSLGGDEQYF

CDR3 length: 15
clone size: few
J gene: TRBJ2-7
V gene: TRBV11-2
CDR3 protein: CASSFLMGAVPEQYF

CDR3 length: 16
clone size: .
J gene: TRBJ2-2
V gene: TRBV12-3/TRBV12-4
CDR3 protein: CASSLNPAGVIGELFF

CDR3 length: 15
clone size: many
J gene: TRBJ2-3
V gene: TRBV5-8
CDR3 protein: CASSKVVRPSNTQYF

CDR3 length: 15
clone size: .
J gene: TRBJ2-1
V gene: TRBV7-2
CDR3 protein: CASSLSAGSYNEQFF

CDR3 length: 16
clone size: .
J gene: TRBJ1-5
V gene: TRBV5-5
CDR3 protein: CASSYRGLTANQPQHF

CDR3 length: 15
clone size: few
J gene: TRBJ2-3
V gene: TRBV6-1
CDR3 protein: CASIGAGASTDTQYF

CDR3 length: 13
clone size: many
J gene: TRBJ2-7
V gene: TRBV7-9
CDR3 protein: CASSLANSYEQYF